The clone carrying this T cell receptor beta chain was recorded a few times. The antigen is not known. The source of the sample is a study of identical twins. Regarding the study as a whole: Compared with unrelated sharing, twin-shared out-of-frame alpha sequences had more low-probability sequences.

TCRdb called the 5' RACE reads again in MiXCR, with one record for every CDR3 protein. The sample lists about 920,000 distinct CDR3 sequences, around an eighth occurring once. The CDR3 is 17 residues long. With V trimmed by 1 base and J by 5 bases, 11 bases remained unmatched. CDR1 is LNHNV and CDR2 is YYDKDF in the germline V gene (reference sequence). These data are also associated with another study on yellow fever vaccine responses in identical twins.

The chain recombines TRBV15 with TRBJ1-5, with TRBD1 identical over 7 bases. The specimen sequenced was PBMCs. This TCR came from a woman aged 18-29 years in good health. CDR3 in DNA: TGTGCCACCAGCAGAGGTATTGAACAGGGGCTGTATCAGCCCCAGCATTTT. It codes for CATSRGIEQGLYQPQHF.